Listed below are T cell receptor beta chains from one sample, sequenced in a study of T cell changes during pregnancy in multiple sclerosis. Produced via immunoSEQ multiplex PCR; TCRdb's table is partial and in-frame only. The table lists some 40,000 clones, 80% to 95% of them singletons. The specimen comprised CD8+ T cells from peripheral blood mononuclear cells, sampled before pregnancy. These receptors were obtained from a female donor with multiple sclerosis, enrolled in a pregnancy study. Both conserved end residues are part of each CDR3. Expanded clones are given a class, and other clones once, few, many or no size at all.

V gene	J gene	clone size	CDR3 protein
TRBV7-9	TRBJ1-5	-	CASSPAGNQPQHF
TRBV9	TRBJ2-1	-	CASSTRLAGEPYNEQFF
TRBV29-1	TRBJ1-2	-	CSVPGRRYGYTF
TRBV6-4	TRBJ2-3	-	CASSDSKGGGTDTQYF
TRBV15	TRBJ2-2	-	CATSRDRGRGPTGELFF
TRBV6-1	TRBJ2-7	-	CASSEEAGGPNEQYF
TRBV6-6	TRBJ1-1	-	CATAEGTEAFF
TRBV6-1	TRBJ1-2	-	CASGAGRNYGYTF
TRBV27	TRBJ2-7	-	CASSLFRPGGPYEQYF
TRBV7-8	TRBJ1-2	-	CASRGGGGGGYTF
TRBV9	TRBJ2-1	-	CASSASGSSYNEQFF
TRBV10-3	TRBJ1-2	-	CAISEKRESNYGYTF
TRBV7-9	TRBJ1-4	-	CASSLALGASEKLFF
TRBV7-8	TRBJ2-7	-	CASSSSGSTMEQYF
TRBV28	TRBJ2-7	-	CASSWGGGDAYEQYF
TRBV9	TRBJ2-1	-	CASSVNSGNEQFF
TRBV10-3	TRBJ2-3	-	CAITGTGVTDTQYF
TRBV5-4	TRBJ2-7	-	CASSPGNLYEQYF
TRBV11-2	TRBJ1-6	once	CASSLLRPSSYNSPLHF
TRBV6-5	TRBJ1-1	-	CASSQQVGGTEAFF
TRBV7-9	TRBJ2-5	-	CASSSTSGKGETQYF
TRBV6-6	TRBJ2-1	-	CASLGGSDEQFF
TRBV6-5	TRBJ2-3	-	CASWRPRTDTQYF
TRBV27	TRBJ2-7	-	CASMSPGRGTSYEQYF
TRBV9	TRBJ2-7	few	CASNNGGAGYEQYF
TRBV7-3	TRBJ1-1	-	CASSLIRQTNTEAFF
TRBV4-1	TRBJ2-7	-	CASSPLAGGLGEQYF
TRBV7-6	TRBJ2-7	-	CASSSAGGNSYEQYF
TRBV9	TRBJ2-1	-	CARGTLGEGEQFF
TRBV10-1	TRBJ2-1	-	CASSESAGDSEQFF
TRBV6-5	TRBJ2-7	-	CASSQGTGGDEQYF
TRBV4-1	TRBJ1-5	-	CASSQGYMESGEQPQHF
TRBV28	TRBJ1-5	-	CASSGDRGYNQPQHF
TRBV5-4	TRBJ1-2	-	CASSATANYGYTF
TRBV28	TRBJ2-7	-	CAIPRGRGYEQYF
TRBV6-5	TRBJ1-6	-	CASSSGQGNSPLHF
TRBV13	TRBJ1-1	-	CASSLGGANTEAFF
TRBV28	TRBJ2-7	-	CASTKDRGLGEQYF
TRBV6-5	TRBJ1-4	-	CASSETGNYEKLFF
TRBV4-1	TRBJ1-4	-	CASGTGVGTNEKLFF
TRBV7-2	TRBJ1-6	-	CASSIAGNSPLHF
TRBV14	TRBJ2-5	-	CASSQERNSQETQYF
TRBV15	TRBJ2-5	-	CATSRSGTGETQYF
TRBV27	TRBJ2-7	-	CAAGLHVYEQYF
TRBV27	TRBJ1-2	-	CASSLTIQGSLDGYTF